This T cell receptor (beta chain) stems from a study of T cell responses to AZD1222 COVID-19 vaccine. Here immunoSEQ multiplex PCR was the method, and the copy in TCRdb shows in-frame clones only, minus some. The sample yields 100,000 to 120,000 clones, 80% to 95% seen once. Study results and limitations: Increased Spike-specific TCR breadth and depth were observed after two AZD1222 doses. The donor cohort was predominantly white British with a female majority, and clonal diversity may have been underestimated.

Recipients boosted at about 4 weeks or about 12 weeks are pooled. In germline, CDR1 is KGHSH, CDR2 LQKENI. V gave up 3 bases and J gave up 4 bases; unmatched junction bases: 2. The CDR3 has 14 residues. As for this clone: The antigen is not known.

The sample was peripheral blood, taken 28 days after the second AZD1222 dose. The V call is TRBV18, the J call TRBJ1-3; 8 bases are shared with TRBD1. This receptor was identified in an adult who received the AZD1222 COVID-19 vaccine. This CDR3 reads CASSPTGVGNTIYF. CDR3 nucleotide sequence: TGTGCCAGCTCACCGACAGGGGTAGGAAACACCATATATTTT. The full variable domain, with the rest looked up from reference TRBV18 and TRBJ1-3, is NAGVMQNPRHLVRRRGQEARLRCSPMKGHSHVYWYRQLPEEGLKFMVYLQKENIIDESGMPKERFSAEFPKEGPSILRIQQVVRGDSAAYFCASSPTGVGNTIYFGEGSWLTVV.